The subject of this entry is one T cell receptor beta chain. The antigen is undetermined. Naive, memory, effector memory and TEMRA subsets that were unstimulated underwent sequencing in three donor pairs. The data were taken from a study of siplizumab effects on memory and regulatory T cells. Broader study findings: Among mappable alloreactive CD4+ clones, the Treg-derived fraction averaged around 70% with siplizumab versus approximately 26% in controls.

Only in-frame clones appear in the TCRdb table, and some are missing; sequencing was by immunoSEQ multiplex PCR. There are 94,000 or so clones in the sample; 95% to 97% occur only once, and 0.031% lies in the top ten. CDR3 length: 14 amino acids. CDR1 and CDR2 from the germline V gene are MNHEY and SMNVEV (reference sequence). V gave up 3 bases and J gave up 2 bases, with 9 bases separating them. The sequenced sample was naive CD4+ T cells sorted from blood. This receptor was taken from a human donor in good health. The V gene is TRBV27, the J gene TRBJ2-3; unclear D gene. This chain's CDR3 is CASSFQTATDTQYF. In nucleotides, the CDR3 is TGTGCCAGCAGTTTTCAGACGGCCACAGATACGCAGTATTTT.